Shown below are 20 T cell receptor beta chains from a single sample sequenced in a study of blood T cell repertoires in COVID-19. Some clones are missing from TCRdb's copy, which holds only in-frame ones; the method was immunoSEQ multiplex PCR. This sample carries about 22,000 clones, about 90% of them seen once, and the ten largest clones take about 2.9%. The material sequenced was peripheral blood. Source of these receptors: a woman between 65 and 79 years old with active COVID-19.

CDR3 region: CATRDSLWAQYF. CDR3 in DNA: TGTGCCACCCGGGACAGCCTTTGGGCCCAGTACTTC. This chain links TRBV19 with TRBJ2-5; 7 bases match TRBD1. Per the germline V gene, CDR1 is LNHDA and CDR2 is SQIVND (reference sequence). V shed 10 bases and J 9 bases; nucleotides not matched to a gene: 11. The CDR3 loop spans 12 amino acids.

J is TRBJ2-2 and V is TRBV6-4; 7 positions agree with TRBD1. The CDR3 runs 17 residues. Germline loops: CDR1 MRHNA, CDR2 SNTAGT. V was clipped by 2 bases and J by 3 bases; unmatched bases: 9. The CDR3 DNA follows: TGTGCCAGCAGTGACCCGTGGGAGCAGGGGGACACCGGGGAGCTGTTTTTT. It encodes CASSDPWEQGDTGELFF.

V and J are TRBV7-2 and TRBJ2-1; 7 nucleotides agree with TRBD1. Germline values: CDR1 SGHTA, CDR2 FQGNSA. CDR3 size: 14 residues. V shed 5 bases, J shed 2 bases, and the junction held 3 bases outside the gene matches. CDR3 sequence reads: CASSPGQAYNEQFF. The CDR3 DNA reads as TGTGCCAGCAGCCCCGGACAGGCCTACAATGAGCAGTTCTTC.

The genes are TRBV19 and TRBJ1-1; 8 bases fit TRBD1. Per germline, CDR1 LNHDA and CDR2 SQIVND (reference sequence). The CDR3 is 15 amino acids. After removal of 4 bases from V and 5 bases from J, the junction contained 9 bases not matched to a gene. The DNA for the CDR3 is TGTGCCAGTAGTACAACAGGGGGGGGATGGACTGAAGCTTTCTTT. This encodes CASSTTGGGWTEAFF. Combining the CDR3 with reference TRBV19 and TRBJ1-1 gives the whole variable domain DGGITQSPKYLFRKEGQNVTLSCEQNLNHDAMYWYRQDPGQGLRLIYYSQIVNDFQKGDIAEGYSVSREKKESFPLTVTSAQKNPTAFYLCASSTTGGGWTEAFFGQGTRLTVV.

J is TRBJ2-2 and V is TRBV28; 9 nucleotides agree with TRBD2. The ends lost 5 bases at V and 8 bases at J; junction bases unmatched: 9. This CDR3 has 15 residues. Germline CDR1 reads MDHEN; CDR2 reads SYDVKM. CDR3 in DNA: TGTGCCAGCAGTGCGGAAGTAGCGGGAGCTGGGGAGCTGTTTTTT. Protein product: CASSAEVAGAGELFF.

The rearrangement links TRBV20-1 to TRBJ1-1; D uncertain. V was clipped by 1 base and J by 6 bases, with 6 bases between them. The CDR3 has 11 amino acids. The germline V gene has CDR1 DFQATT and CDR2 SNEGSKA (reference sequence). CDR3 sequence: CSARAPSEAFF. CDR3 nucleotide sequence: TGCAGTGCTAGAGCCCCATCTGAAGCTTTCTTT.

This clone was detected only a few times. The V call is TRBV6-5, the J call TRBJ1-2, with 7 bases that match TRBD1. V shed 6 bases and J 7 bases; nucleotides not matched to a gene: 5. CDR3 length: 12 amino acids. The germline CDR1 and CDR2 sequences are MNHEY and SVGAGI. In nucleotides, the CDR3 is TGTGCCAGCAGACAGGGGAATGGTGGCTACACCTTC. This codes for CASRQGNGGYTF.

The chain employs TRBV29-1 and TRBJ2-5; D is uncertain. This CDR3 spans 11 amino acids. Germline-derived CDR1 and CDR2 are SQVTM and ANQGSEA. Trimming shortened V by 6 bases and J by 2 bases, and 7 bases separated the two germline ends. This CDR3 is CSVSLQETQYF. The CDR3, as DNA: TGCAGCGTCTCCTTACAAGAGACCCAGTACTTC.

This chain joins TRBV28 and TRBJ2-2; D perhaps matches TRBD2 (6 bases). Germline assignment: CDR1 MDHEN and CDR2 SYDVKM. The CDR3 is 16 amino acids. V was shortened by 11 bases and J by 0 bases, with 19 bases between the two germline ends. CDR3: CAASQPAGSNTGELFF. The CDR3 DNA sequence: TGTGCCGCTTCTCAACCAGCGGGTTCGAACACCGGGGAGCTGTTTTTT.

The V gene is TRBV24-1, the J gene TRBJ1-2; 10 bases fit TRBD1. The V segment lost 3 bases and the J segment 8 bases; nucleotides outside the gene matches: 5. Germline CDR1 reads KGHDR; CDR2 reads SFDVKD. This CDR3 spans 14 amino acids. The CDR3 nucleotides are TGTGCCACCAGTGATCCCGGGACAGGGGCCGGCTACACCTTC. Amino acids: CATSDPGTGAGYTF.

The chain recombines TRBV9 with TRBJ1-1; no definite D call. The V end was cut by 2 bases, the J end by 1 base, with 9 bases between. Germline V gene data show CDR1 as SGDLS and CDR2 as YYNGEE. The CDR3 has 14 residues. CDR3 residues: CASSVHEGNTEAFF. CDR3 nucleotide sequence: TGTGCCAGCAGCGTCCATGAGGGGAACACTGAAGCTTTCTTT.

V gene TRBV7-9 combines with J gene TRBJ1-1; D not resolved. The V end was cut by 6 bases, the J end by 4 bases, with 9 bases between. This CDR3 has 12 residues. Germline CDR1 reads SEHNR; CDR2 reads FQNEAQ (reference sequence). This CDR3 is CASSPEGTEAFF. CDR3 DNA sequence: TGTGCCAGCAGTCCTGAGGGCACTGAAGCTTTCTTT.

The chain carries TRBV10-3 and TRBJ2-1; TRBD2 aligns across 8 bases. This CDR3 is built from 12 residues. Per the germline V gene, CDR1 is ENHRY and CDR2 is SYGVKD. CDR3 protein: CSSGTSYNEQFF. Here the CDR3 DNA reads TGTAGTAGCGGGACCTCCTACAATGAGCAGTTCTTC.

This clone was recorded only once. V is TRBV29-1 and J is TRBJ1-6, with 9 bases lining up with TRBD1. The junction had 5 bases not matched to a gene; V was cut back by 4 bases and J by 10 bases. CDR1 and CDR2 (germline): SQVTM, ANQGSEA. The CDR3 is 13 amino acids. CDR3 nucleotide sequence: TGCAGCGTTGCGGGACAGGGCGGGTCACCCCTCCACTTT. Its protein is CSVAGQGGSPLHF.

V gene TRBV4-1 combines with J gene TRBJ1-3, with 10 bases lining up with TRBD1. The ends lost 1 base at V and 1 base at J; junction bases unmatched: 7. The CDR3 length is 18 residues. Per germline, CDR1 MGHRA and CDR2 YSYEKL. The CDR3 reads CASSQATRDRGSGNTIYF. CDR3 DNA: TGCGCCAGCAGCCAAGCTACCCGGGACAGGGGTTCTGGAAACACCATATATTTT.

The J gene is TRBJ2-2, the V gene TRBV6-2 or TRBV6-3, with 13 bases identical to TRBD2. Trimming at V came to 5 bases and at J to 4 bases, leaving 13 bases not matched to a gene. The CDR3 is made up of 19 amino acids. From germline, CDR1 is MNHEY and CDR2 SVGEGT. CDR3 coding DNA: TGTGCCAGCAGTCCCGGGTGGACTAGCGGGAGTTGGCGCACCGGGGAGCTGTTTTTT. This gives the protein CASSPGWTSGSWRTGELFF.

The rearrangement uses TRBV7-2 and TRBJ2-2, with a tentative D call TRBD1 (6 bases). The germline V gene has CDR1 SGHTA and CDR2 FQGNSA. This CDR3 has 14 amino acids. V lost 6 bases and J 5 bases, leaving 13 bases between the germline ends. The CDR3 sequence: CASRSGGGTGELFF. CDR3 bases: TGTGCCAGCAGGTCTGGGGGCGGAACCGGGGAGCTGTTTTTT.

This chain joins TRBV5-1 and TRBJ2-3; D might be TRBD1 (6 bases). The V and J ends lost 1 base and 5 bases respectively, with 8 bases between them. The CDR3 totals 13 residues. CDR1 is SGHRS, CDR2 YFSETQ, per germline. CDR3 coding DNA: TGCGCCAGCAGCTTGAGCAGGGGAGATACGCAGTATTTT. Protein: CASSLSRGDTQYF.

J is TRBJ1-1 and V is TRBV19, with 9 nucleotides matching TRBD1. Germline CDR1 is LNHDA and CDR2 is SQIVND (reference sequence). J gave up 0 bases and V 5 bases, and 10 bases lay outside the gene matches. This CDR3 comprises 17 residues. The CDR3 DNA reads TGTGCCAGTAGTGCGCCCGGGACAGGGACGGTGAACACTGAAGCTTTCTTT. Its protein is CASSAPGTGTVNTEAFF.

The chain carries TRBV5-1 and TRBJ1-4, with TRBD1 identical over 7 bases. The CDR3 consists of 15 residues. The ends lost 1 base at V and 7 bases at J; junction bases unmatched: 7. Per the germline V gene, CDR1 is SGHRS and CDR2 is YFSETQ. In DNA, the CDR3 is TGCGCCAGCAGCTTGCAGGGGGGCGCGGCTGAAAAACTGTTTTTT. The encoded protein is CASSLQGGAAEKLFF.